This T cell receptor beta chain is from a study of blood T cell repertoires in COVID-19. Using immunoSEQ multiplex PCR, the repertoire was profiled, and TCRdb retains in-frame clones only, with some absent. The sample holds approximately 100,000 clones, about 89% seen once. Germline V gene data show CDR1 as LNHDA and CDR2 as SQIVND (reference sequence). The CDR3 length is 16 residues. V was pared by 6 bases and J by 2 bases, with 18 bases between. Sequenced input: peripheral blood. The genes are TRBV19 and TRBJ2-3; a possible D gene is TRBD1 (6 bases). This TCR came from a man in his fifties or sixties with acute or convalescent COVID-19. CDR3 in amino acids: CASSLRGGAPTDTQYF. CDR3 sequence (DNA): TGTGCCAGTAGCCTCAGGGGCGGAGCTCCCACAGATACGCAGTATTTT.